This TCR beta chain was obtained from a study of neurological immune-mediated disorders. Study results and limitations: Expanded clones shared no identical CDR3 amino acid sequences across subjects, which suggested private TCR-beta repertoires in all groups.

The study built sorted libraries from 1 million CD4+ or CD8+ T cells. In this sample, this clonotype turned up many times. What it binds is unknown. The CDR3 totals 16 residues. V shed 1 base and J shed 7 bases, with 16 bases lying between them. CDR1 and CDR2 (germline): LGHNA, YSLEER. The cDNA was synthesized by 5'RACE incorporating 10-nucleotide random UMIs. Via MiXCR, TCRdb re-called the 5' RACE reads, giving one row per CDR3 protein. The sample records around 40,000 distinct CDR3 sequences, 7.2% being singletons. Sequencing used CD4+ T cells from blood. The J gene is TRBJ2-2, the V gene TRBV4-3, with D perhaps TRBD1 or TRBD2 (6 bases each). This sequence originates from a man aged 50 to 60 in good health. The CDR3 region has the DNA TGCGCCAGCAGCCAAGGCTGGGGGGCAGGTGGCGGGGAGCTGTTTTTT. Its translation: CASSQGWGAGGGELFF.